Given below is one T cell receptor (beta chain) in context. The record originates from a study of CD8 T cells in Susac syndrome. Reverse transcription used roughly 0.45 to 1 ug RNA and random hexamers. MiXCR, run by TCRdb on the immunoSEQ multiplex PCR reads, gives a single entry per CDR3 protein. The sample has 110,000 or so distinct CDR3 sequences, under 95% seen once. This TCR derives from a human donor in good health. The sample consisted of CD8+ T cells from PBMCs.

The CDR3 DNA follows: TGTGCCAGCGGGACAGGGATTAATCAGCCCCAGCATTTT. Its protein product is CASGTGINQPQHF. This chain uses TRBV6-5 with TRBJ1-5, with 9 nucleotides matching TRBD1. The trim removed 8 bases at V and 4 bases at J, leaving 3 bases unmatched. The CDR3 contains 13 residues. Germline values: CDR1 MNHEY, CDR2 SVGAGI.